The entry that follows covers one TCR beta chain sequence. Antigen unknown. The data belong to a study of T cell repertoires in cytomegalovirus infection. Study-wide points: In two of eight donors, the top clonotype was HLA-C-restricted CMV-specific.

The CDR3 covers 15 residues. Trimming removed 1 base from V and 7 bases from J, with 16 bases in between. Using its own MiXCR run on the reads, TCRdb lists one record per CDR3 protein. This sample has fewer than 650,000 distinct CDR3 sequences, with just under 40% found just once. This TCR derives from a human donor in good health (CMV status not recorded). Some clones in this sample may be carry-over from other donors' samples. This chain joins TRBV12-3 or TRBV12-4 and TRBJ1-2; maybe TRBD1 (5 bases). The sample was cultured PBMCs, taken from culture after CMV antigen stimulation. The CDR3 spells CASSLGWDGLGGYTF. CDR3 sequence (DNA): TGTGCCAGCAGTTTAGGATGGGACGGTCTGGGTGGCTACACCTTC.